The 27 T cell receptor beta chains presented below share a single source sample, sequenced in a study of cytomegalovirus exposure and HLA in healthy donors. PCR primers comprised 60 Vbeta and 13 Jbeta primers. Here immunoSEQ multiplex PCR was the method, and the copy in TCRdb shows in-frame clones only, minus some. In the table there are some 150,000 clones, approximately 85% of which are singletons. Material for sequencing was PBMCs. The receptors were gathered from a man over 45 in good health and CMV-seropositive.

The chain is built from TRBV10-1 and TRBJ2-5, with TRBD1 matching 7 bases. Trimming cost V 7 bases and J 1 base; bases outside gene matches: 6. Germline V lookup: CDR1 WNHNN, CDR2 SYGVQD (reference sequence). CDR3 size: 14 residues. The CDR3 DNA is TGCGCCAGCAAACACAGGGGAAGCCAAGAGACCCAGTACTTC. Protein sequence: CASKHRGSQETQYF.

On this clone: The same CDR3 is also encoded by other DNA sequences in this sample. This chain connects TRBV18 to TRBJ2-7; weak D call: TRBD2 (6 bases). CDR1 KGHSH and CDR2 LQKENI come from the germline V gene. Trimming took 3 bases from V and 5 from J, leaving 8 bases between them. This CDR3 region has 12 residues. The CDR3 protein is CASSPGGDEQYF. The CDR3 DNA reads TGTGCCAGCTCACCCGGCGGGGACGAGCAGTACTTC.

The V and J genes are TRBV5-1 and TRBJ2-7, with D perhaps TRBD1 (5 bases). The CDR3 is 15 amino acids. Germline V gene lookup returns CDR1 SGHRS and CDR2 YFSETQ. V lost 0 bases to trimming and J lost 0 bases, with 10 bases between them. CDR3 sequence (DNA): TGCGCCAGCAGCTTGGCTGCCCAGGGCTCCTACGAGCAGTACTTC. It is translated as CASSLAAQGSYEQYF.

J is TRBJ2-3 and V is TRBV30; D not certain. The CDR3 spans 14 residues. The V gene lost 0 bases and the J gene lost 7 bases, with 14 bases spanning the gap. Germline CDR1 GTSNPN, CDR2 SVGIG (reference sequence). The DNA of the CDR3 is TGTGCCTGGAGTGTAAGTCTAGTATTCCATACGCAGTATTTT. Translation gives CAWSVSLVFHTQYF.

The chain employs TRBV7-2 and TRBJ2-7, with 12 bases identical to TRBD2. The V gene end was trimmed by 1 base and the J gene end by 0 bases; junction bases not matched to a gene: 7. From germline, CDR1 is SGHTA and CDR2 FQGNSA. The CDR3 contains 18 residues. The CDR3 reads CASSLGRLAGVTSYEQYF. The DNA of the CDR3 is TGTGCCAGCAGCTTAGGTCGACTAGCGGGGGTAACCTCCTACGAGCAGTACTTC.

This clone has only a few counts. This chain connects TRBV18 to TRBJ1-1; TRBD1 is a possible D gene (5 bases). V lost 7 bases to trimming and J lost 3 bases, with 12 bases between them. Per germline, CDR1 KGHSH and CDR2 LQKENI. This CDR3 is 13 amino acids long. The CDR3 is CASYLTEDTEAFF. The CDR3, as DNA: TGTGCCAGCTACCTGACAGAGGACACTGAAGCTTTCTTT.

CDR3 protein: CAWSGWTGEIGELFF. The CDR3 DNA is TGTGCCTGGTCAGGCTGGACAGGGGAGATCGGGGAGCTGTTTTTT. The rearrangement joins TRBV30 to TRBJ2-2; 9 bases agree with TRBD1. Germline V gene data show CDR1 as GTSNPN and CDR2 as SVGIG (reference sequence). The CDR3 covers 15 residues. Trimming took 5 bases from V and 7 from J; bases not matched to a gene: 11.

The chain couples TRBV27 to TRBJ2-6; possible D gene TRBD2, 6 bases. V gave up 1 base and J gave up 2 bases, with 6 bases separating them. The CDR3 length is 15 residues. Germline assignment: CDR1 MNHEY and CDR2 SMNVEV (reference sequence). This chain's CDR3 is CASSLWGAGANVLTF. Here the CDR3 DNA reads TGTGCCAGCAGTTTATGGGGGGCTGGGGCCAACGTCCTGACTTTC.

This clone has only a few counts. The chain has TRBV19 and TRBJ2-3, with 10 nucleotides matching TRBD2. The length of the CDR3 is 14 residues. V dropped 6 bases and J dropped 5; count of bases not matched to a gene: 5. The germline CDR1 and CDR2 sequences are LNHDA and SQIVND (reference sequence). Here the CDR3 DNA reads TGTGCCAGTAGCACTAGCGGGGCCGGAGATACGCAGTATTTT. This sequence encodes CASSTSGAGDTQYF.

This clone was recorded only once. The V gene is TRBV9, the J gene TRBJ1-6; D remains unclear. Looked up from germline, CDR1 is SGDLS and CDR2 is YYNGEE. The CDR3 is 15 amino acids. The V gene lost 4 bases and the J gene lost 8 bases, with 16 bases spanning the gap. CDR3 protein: CASSPMVGRDSPLHF. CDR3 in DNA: TGTGCCAGCAGCCCAATGGTAGGGCGGGATTCACCCCTCCACTTT.

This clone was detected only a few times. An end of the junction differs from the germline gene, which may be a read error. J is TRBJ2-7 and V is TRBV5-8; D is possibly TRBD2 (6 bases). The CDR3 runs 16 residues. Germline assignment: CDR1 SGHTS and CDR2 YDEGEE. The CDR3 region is CASSQSTGTFSYEQYF. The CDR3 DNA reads TGCGCCAGCAGCCAGTCGACCGGGACTTTCTCCTACGAGCAGTACTTC.

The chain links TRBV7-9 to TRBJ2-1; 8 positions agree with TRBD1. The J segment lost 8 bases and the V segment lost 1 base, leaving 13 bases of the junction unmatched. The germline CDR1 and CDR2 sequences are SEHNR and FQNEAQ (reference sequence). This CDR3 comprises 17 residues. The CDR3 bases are TGTGCCAGCAGCTTAGGACAGGGGTTTGGCTTTGGGTATGAGCAGTTCTTC. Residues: CASSLGQGFGFGYEQFF.

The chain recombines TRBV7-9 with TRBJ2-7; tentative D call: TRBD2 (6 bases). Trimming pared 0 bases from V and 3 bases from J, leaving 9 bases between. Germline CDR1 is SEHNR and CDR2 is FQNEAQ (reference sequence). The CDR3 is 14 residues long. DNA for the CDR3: TGTGCCAGCAGCTTAGCTAGCGGCCACTACGAGCAGTACTTC. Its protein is CASSLASGHYEQYF. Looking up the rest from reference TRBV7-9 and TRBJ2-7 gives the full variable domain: DTGVSQNPRHKITKRGQNVTFRCDPISEHNRLYWYRQTLGQGPEFLTYFQNEAQLEKSRLLSDRFSAERPKGSFSTLEIQRTEQGDSAMYLCASSLASGHYEQYFGPGTRLTVT.

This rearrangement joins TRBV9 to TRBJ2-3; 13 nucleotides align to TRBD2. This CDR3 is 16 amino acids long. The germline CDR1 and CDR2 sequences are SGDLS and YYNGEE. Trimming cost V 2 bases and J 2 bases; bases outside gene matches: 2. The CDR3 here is CASSVTSGGYTDTQYF. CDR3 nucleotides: TGTGCCAGCAGCGTGACTAGCGGGGGGTACACAGATACGCAGTATTTT.

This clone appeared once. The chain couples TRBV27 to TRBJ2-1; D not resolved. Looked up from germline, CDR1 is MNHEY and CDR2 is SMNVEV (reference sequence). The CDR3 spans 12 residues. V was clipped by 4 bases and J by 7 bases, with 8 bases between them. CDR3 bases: TGTGCCAGCAGTTATACACTAAATGAGCAGTTCTTC. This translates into CASSYTLNEQFF.

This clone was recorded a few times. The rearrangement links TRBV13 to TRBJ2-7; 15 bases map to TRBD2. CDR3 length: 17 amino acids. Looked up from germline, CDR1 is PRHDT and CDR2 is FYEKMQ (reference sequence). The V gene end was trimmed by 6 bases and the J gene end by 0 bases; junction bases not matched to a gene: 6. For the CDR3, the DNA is TGTGCCAGCAGTCCGGGGACTAGCGGGGGGAGCTCCTACGAGCAGTACTTC. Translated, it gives CASSPGTSGGSSYEQYF.

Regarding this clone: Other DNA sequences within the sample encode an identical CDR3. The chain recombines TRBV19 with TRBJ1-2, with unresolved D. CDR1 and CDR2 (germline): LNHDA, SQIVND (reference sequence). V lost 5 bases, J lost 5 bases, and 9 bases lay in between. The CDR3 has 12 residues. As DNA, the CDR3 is TGTGCCAGTAGTCCGAGGGATTATGGCTACACCTTC. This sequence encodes CASSPRDYGYTF.

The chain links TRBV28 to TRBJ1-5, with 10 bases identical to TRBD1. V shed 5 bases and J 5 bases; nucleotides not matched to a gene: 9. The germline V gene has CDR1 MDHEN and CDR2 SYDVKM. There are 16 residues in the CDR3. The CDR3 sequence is CASSQMTGGAYQPQHF. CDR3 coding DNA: TGTGCCAGCAGTCAGATGACAGGGGGCGCCTATCAGCCCCAGCATTTT.

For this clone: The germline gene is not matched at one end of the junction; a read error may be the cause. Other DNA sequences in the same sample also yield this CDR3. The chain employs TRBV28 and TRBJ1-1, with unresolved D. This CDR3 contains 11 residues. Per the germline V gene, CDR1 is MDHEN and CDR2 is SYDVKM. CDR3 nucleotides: TGTGCCAGTTCCCCGGGTACTGAAGCCTTCTTT. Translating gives CASSPGTEAFF.

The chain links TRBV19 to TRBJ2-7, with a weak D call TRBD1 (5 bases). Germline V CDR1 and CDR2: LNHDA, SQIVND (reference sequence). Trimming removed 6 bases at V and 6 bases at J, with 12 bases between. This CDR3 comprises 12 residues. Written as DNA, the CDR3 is TGTGCCAGTAGAAGCAGGGTAGGCGAGCAGTACTTC. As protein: CASRSRVGEQYF.

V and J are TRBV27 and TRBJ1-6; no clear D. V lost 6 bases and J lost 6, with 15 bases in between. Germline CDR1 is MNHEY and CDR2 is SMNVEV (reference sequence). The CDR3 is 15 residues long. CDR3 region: CASRKENGLNSPLHF. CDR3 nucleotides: TGTGCCAGCAGAAAGGAGAACGGACTTAATTCACCCCTCCACTTT.

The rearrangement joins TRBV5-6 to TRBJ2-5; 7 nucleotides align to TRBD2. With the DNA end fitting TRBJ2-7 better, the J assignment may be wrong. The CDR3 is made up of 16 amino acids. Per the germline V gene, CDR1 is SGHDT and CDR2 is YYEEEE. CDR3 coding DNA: TGTGCCAGCAGCCCCACCCACGGCGGGAGTGGGTACGAGCAGTACTTC. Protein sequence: CASSPTHGGSGYEQYF.

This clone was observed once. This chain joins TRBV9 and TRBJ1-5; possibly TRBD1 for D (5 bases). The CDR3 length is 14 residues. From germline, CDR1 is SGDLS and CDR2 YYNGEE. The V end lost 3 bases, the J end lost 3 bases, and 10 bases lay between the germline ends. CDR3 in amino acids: CASSEGLPNQPQHF. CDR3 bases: TGTGCCAGCAGCGAGGGACTTCCCAATCAGCCCCAGCATTTT.

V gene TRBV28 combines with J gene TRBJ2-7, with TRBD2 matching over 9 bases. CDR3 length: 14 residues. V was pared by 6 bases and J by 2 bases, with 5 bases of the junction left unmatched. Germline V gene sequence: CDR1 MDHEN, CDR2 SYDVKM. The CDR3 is CASRLAGRPYEQYF. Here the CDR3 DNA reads TGTGCCAGCAGACTAGCGGGCCGCCCCTACGAGCAGTACTTC.

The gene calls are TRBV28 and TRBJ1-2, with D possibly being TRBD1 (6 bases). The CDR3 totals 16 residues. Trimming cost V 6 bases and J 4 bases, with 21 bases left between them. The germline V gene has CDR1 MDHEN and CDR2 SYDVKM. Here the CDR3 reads CASSPSRGLSRYGYTF. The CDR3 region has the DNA TGTGCCAGCAGCCCTAGTAGGGGGTTAAGTCGCTATGGCTACACCTTC.

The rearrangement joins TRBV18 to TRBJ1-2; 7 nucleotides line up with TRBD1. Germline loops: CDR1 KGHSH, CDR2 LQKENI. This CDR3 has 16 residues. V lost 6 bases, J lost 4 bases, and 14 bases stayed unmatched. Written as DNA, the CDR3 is TGTGCCAGCTCCCTCGACAGGGAACTTTTCCCCTATGGCTACACCTTC. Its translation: CASSLDRELFPYGYTF.

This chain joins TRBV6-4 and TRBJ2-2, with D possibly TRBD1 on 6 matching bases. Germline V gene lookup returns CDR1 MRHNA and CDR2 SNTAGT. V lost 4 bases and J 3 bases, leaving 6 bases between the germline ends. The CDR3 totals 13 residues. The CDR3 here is CASSAGDTGELFF. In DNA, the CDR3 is TGTGCCAGCAGTGCAGGGGACACCGGGGAGCTGTTTTTT.